The T cell receptor (beta chain) under discussion was sequenced for a study of blood T cells in healthy people across ages. Peripheral blood, around 9.4 milliliters per donor, was collected. Whole-study results and caveats: Among long-lived donors, naive CD4+ cells were more numerous and diversity higher than in aged donors. In older individuals, TCR beta diversity per million T cells was lower, falling roughly linearly with age.

Next came a second PCR, run for roughly 6 to 11 cycles, which used a sample-barcoded 5' primer along with a J-beta primer mix. TCRdb fed the 5' RACE reads into MiXCR, producing one record per CDR3 protein. The table lists around 1,000,000 distinct CDR3 sequences, approximately 25% of them singletons. V dropped 1 base and J dropped 12 bases, with 12 bases sitting between them. This CDR3 region has 12 residues. This clonotype was observed a handful of times. Antigen unknown. The same sample was also used in a study of T cells of mothers and their children.

The clonotype comes from a girl aged 2 to 9 in good health. This chain joins TRBV12-3 or TRBV12-4 and TRBJ1-2, with D perhaps matching TRBD1 (6 bases). Sequencing input: blood. The CDR3 nucleotides read TGTGCCAGCAGTTTAGAAGGAGGGGGAGACACCTTC. It encodes CASSLEGGGDTF.